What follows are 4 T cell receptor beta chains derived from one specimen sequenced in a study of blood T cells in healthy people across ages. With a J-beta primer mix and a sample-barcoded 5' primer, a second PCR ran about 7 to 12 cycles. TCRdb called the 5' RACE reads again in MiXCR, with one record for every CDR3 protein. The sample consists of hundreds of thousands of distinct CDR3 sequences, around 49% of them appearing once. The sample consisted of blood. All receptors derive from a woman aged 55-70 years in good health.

CDR3 amino acids: CSARGAVQPQHF. In DNA form, the CDR3 reads TGCAGTGCTCGTGGGGCCGTGCAGCCCCAGCATTTT. This chain joins TRBV20-1 and TRBJ1-5, with D maybe TRBD1 (5 bases). Trimming shortened V by 5 bases and J by 7 bases, and 12 bases separated the two germline ends. Germline CDR1 is DFQATT and CDR2 is SNEGSKA (reference sequence). The CDR3 has 12 amino acids.

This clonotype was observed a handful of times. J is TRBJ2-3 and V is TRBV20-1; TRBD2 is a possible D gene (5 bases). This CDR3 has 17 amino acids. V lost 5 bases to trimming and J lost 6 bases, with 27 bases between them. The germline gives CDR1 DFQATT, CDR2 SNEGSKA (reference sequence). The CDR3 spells CSASTGVPLRASDTQYF. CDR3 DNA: TGCAGTGCTTCCACCGGGGTTCCTCTTCGGGCGTCGGATACGCAGTATTTT.

The CDR3 here is CASSLQGSTGELFF. The CDR3 coding sequence is TGTGCCAGCAGCCTACAGGGTAGCACCGGGGAGCTGTTTTTT. The rearrangement joins TRBV3-1 to TRBJ2-2, with D maybe TRBD1 (6 bases). V shed 4 bases and J shed 4 bases, with 10 bases lying between them. Germline V gene sequence: CDR1 LGHDT, CDR2 YNNKEL (reference sequence). The CDR3 covers 14 residues.

CDR3 residues: CASSSRTSGTLALHF. The CDR3 nucleotides read TGTGCCAGCAGCTCGCGGACTAGCGGGACATTGGCCCTCCACTTT. The V call is TRBV7-2, the J call TRBJ1-6; perhaps TRBD1 as D (6 bases). Germline CDR1 reads SGHTA; CDR2 reads FQGNSA. This CDR3 has 15 amino acids. The V end was cut by 4 bases, the J end by 14 bases, with 21 bases between.